There are a few counts of the clone carrying this T cell receptor (beta chain). Its antigen is unidentified. These data originate in a study of blood T cells in healthy people across ages. Study conclusions and caveats: Long-lived donors had more naive CD4+ cells and higher diversity than aged donors.

The V segment lost 4 bases and the J segment 7 bases; nucleotides outside the gene matches: 12. Germline lookup yields CDR1 SEHNR and CDR2 FQNEAQ (reference sequence). This CDR3 has 17 residues. Each individual donor underwent a draw of approximately 10 milliliters of peripheral blood. For the second PCR, which ran for roughly 7 to 11 cycles, a sample-barcoded 5' primer and a J-beta primer mix were used. No fewer than 3 million CDR3-containing paired-end reads came from each sample. Using its own MiXCR run on the 5' RACE reads, TCRdb lists one record per CDR3 protein. The sample holds hundreds of thousands of distinct CDR3 sequences; roughly 25% are singletons and the top ten take just under 9.5%. This same sample was also taken into another study, of T cells of mothers and their children.

Sequencing input: blood. This TCR was recovered from a boy aged 10-17 years in good health. V gene TRBV7-9 combines with J gene TRBJ1-5; the match to TRBD1 covers 11 bases. CDR3 protein: CASSSGQGEGVGQPQHF. In nucleotides, the CDR3 is TGTGCCAGCAGCTCGGGACAGGGGGAGGGGGTCGGCCAGCCCCAGCATTTT.